What follows are 19 T cell receptor beta chains derived from one specimen sequenced in a study of post-analysis software for immune sequencing data. Each TCR beta cDNA library carried unique molecular identifiers. TCRdb reprocessed the PCR reads via MiXCR and lists one record per CDR3 protein. The sample records hundreds of thousands of distinct CDR3 sequences, less than 35% being singletons. No antigen is known for these receptors. The study's findings and limits: In patients, about five TRBV segments were more frequent than in controls, with TRBV5-6, TRBV5-1 and TRBV20-1 among them.

What was sequenced was blood. The receptors were gathered from a girl aged 5-17 years with multiple sclerosis.

The chain joins TRBV5-1 to TRBJ1-6, with D hard to call. Germline CDR1 SGHRS, CDR2 YFSETQ. This CDR3 region has 12 residues. Trimming shortened V by 4 bases and J by 7 bases, and 6 bases separated the two germline ends. The CDR3 spells CASSDQNSPLHF. The CDR3 nucleotides are TGCGCCAGCAGCGATCAAAATTCACCCCTCCACTTT.

The chain joins TRBV20-1 to TRBJ1-6, with D unclear. Germline lookup yields CDR1 DFQATT and CDR2 SNEGSKA (reference sequence). The ends were cut back, 1 base at V and 8 bases at J, with 27 bases in the middle. The CDR3 runs 19 residues. In DNA, the CDR3 is TGCAGTGCTAGAGGGACCCTAGATCAACATGGGCCCCTATATTCACCCCTCCACTTT. Its translation: CSARGTLDQHGPLYSPLHF.

This clonotype appeared many times. The J gene is TRBJ2-7, the V gene TRBV20-1, with D unresolved. The V end was cut by 6 bases, the J end by 0 bases, with 18 bases between. The CDR3 totals 15 residues. The germline gives CDR1 DFQATT, CDR2 SNEGSKA (reference sequence). The DNA for the CDR3 is TGCAGTGCCCTTACTTGGGCAGGTTACTCCTACGAGCAGTACTTC. Its translation is CSALTWAGYSYEQYF.

The chain carries TRBV7-2 and TRBJ2-5, with D perhaps matching TRBD2 (6 bases). Germline values: CDR1 SGHTA, CDR2 FQGNSA. The V gene lost 4 bases and the J gene lost 2 bases, with 17 bases spanning the gap. The CDR3 has 16 residues. The CDR3 sequence is CASSYLSGQRQETQYF. CDR3 coding DNA: TGTGCCAGCAGCTACCTTAGCGGCCAGCGTCAAGAGACCCAGTACTTC. The full variable domain, rest sourced from reference TRBV7-2 and TRBJ2-5, is GAGVSQSPSNKVTEKGKDVELRCDPISGHTALYWYRQSLGQGLEFLIYFQGNSAPDKSGLPSDRFSAERTGGSVSTLTIQRTQQEDSAVYLCASSYLSGQRQETQYFGPGTRLLVL.

The V gene is TRBV4-1, the J gene TRBJ2-1, with TRBD2 matching 8 bases. V lost 1 base, J lost 5 bases, and 10 bases stayed unmatched. Germline V gene sequence: CDR1 MGHRA, CDR2 YSYEKL. This CDR3 region has 17 residues. CDR3 DNA sequence: TGCGCCAGCAGCCAAGTTTTTTACGGGAGGGTCGACAATGAGCAGTTCTTC. Translated, it gives CASSQVFYGRVDNEQFF.

This CDR3 reads CASSQGPLGRLDGYTF. CDR3 nucleotides: TGCGCCAGCAGCCAAGGACCTTTGGGACGGCTCGATGGCTACACCTTC. V and J are TRBV4-3 and TRBJ1-2; possibly TRBD1 for D (5 bases). CDR1 and CDR2 (germline): LGHNA, YSLEER. This CDR3 comprises 16 residues. The V end was cut by 1 base, the J end by 6 bases, with 18 bases between.

V and J are TRBV5-1 and TRBJ2-7, with 7 nucleotides matching TRBD2. Unmatched junction bases numbered 12, after V lost 3 bases and J lost 3 bases. The CDR3 is 16 amino acids. Germline V gives CDR1 SGHRS, CDR2 YFSETQ. CDR3 nucleotides: TGCGCCAGCAGCTCAAGAGTTGCGGGAGCTAGCTACGAGCAGTACTTC. Translated: CASSSRVAGASYEQYF.

V and J are TRBV2 and TRBJ2-7; no firm D call. The V end lost 4 bases, the J end lost 4 bases, and 14 bases lay between the germline ends. This CDR3 has 14 residues. Germline CDR1 is SNHLY and CDR2 is FYNNEI. This chain's CDR3 is CASSVGIFAYEQYF. As DNA, the CDR3 is TGTGCCAGCAGTGTAGGGATTTTCGCTTACGAGCAGTACTTC. The full variable domain, its missing parts supplied by reference TRBV2 and TRBJ2-7, is EPEVTQTPSHQVTQMGQEVILRCVPISNHLYFYWYRQILGQKVEFLVSFYNNEISEKSEIFDDQFSVERPDGSNFTLKIRSTKLEDSAMYFCASSVGIFAYEQYFGPGTRLTVT.

This clonotype was picked up a small number of times. This chain links TRBV29-1 with TRBJ2-1, with 13 positions matching TRBD2. This CDR3 is built from 16 residues. Germline assignment: CDR1 SQVTM and CDR2 ANQGSEA. V was clipped by 7 bases and J by 0 bases; unmatched bases: 6. The CDR3 sequence is CSAQGTSGISYNEQFF. The CDR3 DNA reads TGCAGCGCCCAAGGGACTAGCGGGATCTCCTACAATGAGCAGTTCTTC.

This clonotype appeared a few times. The chain combines TRBV11-2 with TRBJ2-3, with a tentative D call TRBD1 (7 bases). With 5 bases removed from V and 0 bases from J, the gap between germline ends came to 15 bases. The germline V gene has CDR1 SGHAT and CDR2 FQNNGV. This CDR3 has 16 residues. CDR3 DNA: TGTGCCAGCAGCCCCAACCCAGGGGGGAGCACAGATACGCAGTATTTT. Residues: CASSPNPGGSTDTQYF.

A word on this clonotype: One junction end does not reproduce the germline sequence, and a read error may be involved. The rearrangement links TRBV7-6 to TRBJ2-1; D is unresolved. CDR1 is SGHVS, CDR2 FNYEAQ, per germline. CDR3 length: 15 amino acids. This CDR3 reads CASRPPGSSYNDQFF. CDR3 bases: TGTGCCAGCAGACCGCCGGGTAGCTCCTACAATGATCAGTTCTTC. Looking up the rest from reference TRBV7-6 and TRBJ2-1 gives the full variable domain: GAGVSQSPRYKVTKRGQDVALRCDPISGHVSLYWYRQALGQGPEFLTYFNYEAQQDKSGLPNDRFSAERPEGSISTLTIQRTEQRDSAMYRCASRPPGSSYNDQFFGPGTRLTVL.

The rearrangement joins TRBV6-6 to TRBJ2-5, with a tentative D call TRBD2 (5 bases). V dropped 0 bases and J dropped 5 bases, with 10 bases sitting between them. Germline V gene data show CDR1 as MNHNY and CDR2 as SVGAGI (reference sequence). The CDR3 has 14 amino acids. As DNA, the CDR3 is TGTGCCAGCAGTTACTCGAGGGTTGGTGAGACCCAGTACTTC. Amino acid sequence: CASSYSRVGETQYF.

This clonotype has a count of ten or more. This chain joins TRBV29-1 and TRBJ2-1, with 12 bases identical to TRBD2. CDR1 is SQVTM and CDR2 is ANQGSEA in the germline V gene. The CDR3 is 14 amino acids. The ends lost 4 bases at V and 7 bases at J; junction bases unmatched: 5. CDR3 nucleotide sequence: TGCAGCGTTGTTCTAGCGGGAGGGCCGAATGAGCAGTTCTTC. It encodes CSVVLAGGPNEQFF.

This clonotype was detected only a few times. V usage is TRBV6-6 and J usage is TRBJ1-5, with unresolved D. Between the trimmed V and J ends, which lost 7 bases and 3 bases, there was a span of 16 bases. The germline V gene has CDR1 MNHNY and CDR2 SVGAGI (reference sequence). There are 15 residues in the CDR3. CDR3 bases: TGTGCCAGCAAAGGGAAACTTAGGGACAATCAGCCCCAGCATTTT. Its protein product is CASKGKLRDNQPQHF.

As for this clonotype: One end of the junction is discordant with germline, which a read error may explain. This rearrangement joins TRBV6-5 to TRBJ1-2; a weak D match, TRBD1 (5 bases). This CDR3 spans 13 amino acids. Germline V gene data show CDR1 as MNHEY and CDR2 as SVGAGI. DNA of the CDR3: TGTGCCGGCAGTTACCGGGGGACGCGGGGCTACACCTTC. Amino acid sequence: CAGSYRGTRGYTF.

This clonotype was detected only a few times. V and J are TRBV29-1 and TRBJ2-1, with D uncertain. This CDR3 is built from 15 residues. The germline V gene encodes CDR1 SQVTM and CDR2 ANQGSEA. With 1 base removed from V and 0 bases from J, the gap between germline ends came to 10 bases. The CDR3 loop reads CSVEGRPGSYNEQFF. CDR3 DNA: TGCAGCGTTGAAGGGCGGCCGGGCTCCTACAATGAGCAGTTCTTC.

This clonotype was found a few times. This chain uses TRBV11-2 with TRBJ2-3; 8 positions match TRBD2. CDR3 length: 15 residues. Unmatched junction bases numbered 9, after V lost 5 bases and J lost 5 bases. In germline, CDR1 is SGHAT, CDR2 FQNNGV. The CDR3 here is CASSLAGREVDTQYF. The CDR3 bases are TGTGCCAGCAGCCTAGCCGGGAGGGAGGTAGATACGCAGTATTTT. Full variable domain (outside the CDR3, taken from reference TRBV11-2 and TRBJ2-3): EAGVAQSPRYKIIEKRQSVAFWCNPISGHATLYWYQQILGQGPKLLIQFQNNGVVDDSQLPKDRFSAERLKGVDSTLKIQPAKLEDSAVYLCASSLAGREVDTQYFGPGTRLTVL.

This clonotype has ten or more counts. The chain couples TRBV10-3 to TRBJ2-3; D unresolved. Germline CDR1 is ENHRY and CDR2 is SYGVKD. This CDR3 is built from 12 residues. Trimming stripped 10 bases from V and 0 bases from J, with 8 bases between. Written as DNA, the CDR3 is TGTGCCACCTTATCGAGCACAGATACGCAGTATTTT. It codes for CATLSSTDTQYF.

This clonotype was counted only a few times. The chain is built from TRBV12-3 or TRBV12-4 and TRBJ2-7, with 9 bases matching TRBD1. With 2 bases clipped from V and 5 bases from J, the junction kept 10 bases outside the gene matches. The CDR3 consists of 16 residues. In DNA form, the CDR3 reads TGTGCCAGCAGTTTATTGGGACAGGGTAGTAAGAACGAGCAGTACTTC. Its translation is CASSLLGQGSKNEQYF.